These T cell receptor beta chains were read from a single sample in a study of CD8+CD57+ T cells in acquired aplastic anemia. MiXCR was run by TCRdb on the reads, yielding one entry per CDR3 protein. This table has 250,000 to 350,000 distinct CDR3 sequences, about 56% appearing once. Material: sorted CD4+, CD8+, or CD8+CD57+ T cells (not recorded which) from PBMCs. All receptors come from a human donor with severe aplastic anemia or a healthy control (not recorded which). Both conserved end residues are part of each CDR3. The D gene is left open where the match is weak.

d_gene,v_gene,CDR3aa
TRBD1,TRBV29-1,CSVVGGQGLESYGYTF
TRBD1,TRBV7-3,CASSSPDRDYGYTF
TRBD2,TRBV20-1,CSARARGGFYEQYF
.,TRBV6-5,CVSSHKPQGWSKAGELFF
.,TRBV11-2,CASSFQTGRGETQYF
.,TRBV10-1,CASRVGGSGQALTDTQYF
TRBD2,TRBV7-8,CASSLEPGLASYNEQFF
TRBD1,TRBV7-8,CASSSPGGTGDTYEQYF
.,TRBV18,CASSPLGVGAKETQYF
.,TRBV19,CASSMRSVDTQYF
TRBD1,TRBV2,CARGGQGATEAFF
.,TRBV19,CASSLRGSSRTDTQYF
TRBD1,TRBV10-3,CAISEAGQGGYEQYF
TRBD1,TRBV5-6,CASSSSLIDRERLYEQYF
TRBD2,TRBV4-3,CASSQGLAMIETQYF
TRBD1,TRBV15,CATSRDPRGSTDTQYF
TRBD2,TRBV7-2,CASRTSGGAEETQYF
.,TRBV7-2,CASSLGGGLSYQPQHF
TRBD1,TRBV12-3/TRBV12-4,CAGSLAQGAGSPLHF
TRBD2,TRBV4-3,CASSLWIAGATGELFF
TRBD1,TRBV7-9,CASSLPGGVAGEGETQYF
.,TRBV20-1,CSARPPSIATVEKYGYTF
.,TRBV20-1,CSSPPPGTDTQYF
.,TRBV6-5,CASSEGAGRGETQYF
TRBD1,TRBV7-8,CASSRGQGGGYTF
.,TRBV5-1,CASSLGSPNGDEQYF
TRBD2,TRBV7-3,CASSLGLAGLEIGELFF
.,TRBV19,CASSFTVGNTIYF
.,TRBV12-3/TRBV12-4,CASSPHSGEETQYF
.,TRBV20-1,CSAREHSSYEQYF
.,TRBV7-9,CASSLIGGVYEQYF
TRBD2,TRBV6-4,CASSFGGGGADTQYF
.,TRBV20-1,CSARKGTGWAQYF
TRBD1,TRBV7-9,CASSYLGQSYSYEQYF
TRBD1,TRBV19,CASSMLGQGVSPLHF
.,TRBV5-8,CASSFILGQSYSNQPQHF
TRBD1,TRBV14,CASSLGQGNSLLHF
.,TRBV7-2,CASSPSQPSETQYF
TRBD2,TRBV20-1,CSARELKSGGGEQYF
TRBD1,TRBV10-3,CAIGQGRSEQFF
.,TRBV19,CASSIEGSRRYTF
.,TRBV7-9,CASSPVADYDYTF
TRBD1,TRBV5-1,CASSFSGQGSEQYF
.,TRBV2,CASSVGRDYNEQFF
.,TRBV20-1,CSAREPEGQFF
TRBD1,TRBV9,CASSVGDRGRDTQYF